One T cell receptor (beta chain) is described in this entry. The specificity of this receptor is unknown. Nothing much larger sits one base from this clone, and base qualities are not available. This sample stems from a study of blood T cells in healthy people across ages (dated by TCRdb to the mid-2010s). Notes on the research overall: In model experiments, template switching captured about one uniquely barcoded TCR beta cDNA molecule for every two T cells. Using the same blood draw, the study looked at two additional independent replicas of 1 million unique cDNA reads for two donors, one aged 18 to 30 and the other aged 80 or older. Donors were grouped into four age groups: young (average roughly 15 years), middle-aged (about 40), aged (approximately 58) and long-lived (around 80). Age-related changes in TCR beta repertoire diversity were measured in the study by deep sequencing normalized with unique cDNA molecular identifiers. To avoid experimental bias, donors of different ages were distributed randomly across sequencing lanes. Summary of the overall study and its limitations: Because donor CMV infection status was unknown, age-related changes in expanded clonotypes were potentially confounded. Compared with the aged group, the long-lived group had more naive CD4+ T cells, fewer expanded clones and increased TCR diversity, suggesting age selection. Estimates of total diversity based on one million sequenced T cells were considered lower bounds and underestimates. Observed TCR beta diversity per million T cells fell roughly linearly with age, and a significant reduction was already apparent by age approximately 40. Because profiling used bulk unsorted PBMCs, naive and antigen-experienced compartments could not be compared conclusively. There was a strong correlation between observed TCR beta diversity and the percentage of naive T cells measured by flow cytometry.

Donors were 40 or so systemically healthy Caucasian individuals from Russia aged roughly 6 to 100 years. Each donor gave around 9.9 milliliters of peripheral blood, collected into EDTA-treated Vacutainer tubes. Ficoll-Paque density-gradient centrifugation was used to isolate PBMCs, with at least 6 million obtained per sample. Total RNA was extracted from PBMCs with Trizol reagent, with at least 5.5 micrograms obtained per sample. For every donor, an aliquot of PBMCs went through flow cytometry to measure the percentages of naive CD45RAhigh/CD27high T cells. The germline V gene (reference sequence) yields DFQATT for CDR1 and SNEGSKA for CDR2. At the junction V is shortened by 1 base and J by 5 bases, with 14 bases in between. Inclusive of the bounding cysteine and phenylalanine, the CDR3 is 15 residues long. Just the 45-base CDR3 DNA is kept, in frame starting at base 1. Library preparation employed 5' RACE. Instrument on record: Illumina HiSeq 2500. A second roughly 6 to 11 cycle PCR used a sample-barcoded 5' primer and a J-beta primer mix. Each TCR beta cDNA molecule received a unique molecular identifier from a template-switch 5' adaptor carrying 12 random nucleotides. Each sample yielded at least 2.5 million CDR3-containing paired-end reads. First-strand cDNA synthesis was performed from all RNA using the Mint cDNA synthesis kit, with priming by a TRBC-specific oligonucleotide. Following uracil-DNA glycosylase treatment, a first 18-cycle PCR with universal primers M1SS and BC2_uni_R was performed on all cDNA. In the source study's methods: For normalization, 1 million high-quality reads, each with a distinct molecular identifier, were randomly selected from each sample. Reads sharing molecular identifiers were discarded rather than binned into consensus sequences. MiTCR, run with a Q25 quality threshold and the strictest error-elimination algorithm, handled CDR3 identification, clonotype clustering and error correction. Lower-bound total TCR beta diversity was estimated with a nonparametric unseen species model using Euler transformation. The public reads were run again by TCRdb, first through fastp at Q25 and then through MiXCR, and only productive beta chains were kept. Duplicate CDR3 protein sequences are folded into a single record with the most common DNA and genes. These V and J calls derive from TCRdb rather than the authors' analysis. A total of fewer than 700,000 distinct CDR3 sequences appear in this sample, under 55% of them only once. The ten largest clones add up to 20% to 25% of the sample.

The chain uses TRBV20-1 and TRBJ1-4, with the D segment identity uncertain. This receptor was taken from a man older than 75 in good health. The specimen sequenced was blood. The DNA is TGCAGTGCTAGAGGTCTTATGGAGACGAATGAAAAACTGTTTTTT. Its protein reads: CSARGLMETNEKLFF.